Listed here are 32 T cell receptor beta chains from one sample, sequenced in a study of control samples from healthy donors and cancer patients. The table came from immunoSEQ multiplex PCR; TCRdb's copy has only in-frame clones and leaves some out. Altogether 95,000 to 150,000 clones are present, roughly 84% being singletons, with the ten largest covering approximately 9%. The specimen was blood. These receptors came from a man in his forties or fifties in good health.

The chain has TRBV6-5 and TRBJ1-1; no clear D. Germline V gene sequence: CDR1 MNHEY, CDR2 SVGAGI. Trimming left V 4 bases short and J 3 bases short, with 6 bases between. CDR3 size: 12 residues. CDR3 residues: CASSLIYTEAFF. In nucleotides, the CDR3 is TGTGCCAGCAGTTTGATTTACACTGAAGCTTTCTTT.

The V gene is TRBV7-9, the J gene TRBJ2-7, with D possibly TRBD1 on 6 matching bases. V gave up 6 bases and J gave up 4 bases, with 16 bases separating them. Germline V lookup: CDR1 SEHNR, CDR2 FQNEAQ (reference sequence). CDR3 length equals 14 residues. The CDR3 here is CASSFDRKIYEQYF. The CDR3, as DNA: TGTGCCAGCAGTTTCGACAGGAAGATATACGAGCAGTACTTC.

V and J are TRBV5-6 and TRBJ1-5; D not resolved. Germline-derived CDR1 and CDR2 are SGHDT and YYEEEE. The V gene lost 4 bases and the J gene lost 0 bases, with 17 bases spanning the gap. The CDR3 covers 17 residues. The CDR3 DNA follows: TGTGCCAGCAGCCTCAGCGTGGGGTTTTATAGCAATCAGCCCCAGCATTTT. It encodes CASSLSVGFYSNQPQHF.

This clone was counted between two and nine times. The chain links TRBV4-1 to TRBJ1-6; a weak D match, TRBD1 (5 bases). V was shortened by 5 bases and J by 7 bases, with 18 bases between the two germline ends. CDR3 length: 16 amino acids. CDR1 MGHRA and CDR2 YSYEKL come from the germline V gene. This CDR3 is CASSKAPGRDNSPLHF. Here the CDR3 DNA reads TGCGCCAGCAGCAAAGCCCCGGGACGGGACAATTCACCCCTCCACTTT.

The chain recombines TRBV24-1 with TRBJ2-3; a possible D gene is TRBD1 (6 bases). The CDR3 has 17 amino acids. Per the germline V gene, CDR1 is KGHDR and CDR2 is SFDVKD. Trimming removed 2 bases at V and 2 bases at J, with 16 bases between. In nucleotides, the CDR3 is TGTGCCACCAGTGATTCTGGGGGACAAAGAAACACAGATACGCAGTATTTT. Protein sequence: CATSDSGGQRNTDTQYF.

This clone was seen more than once but under ten times. The chain is built from TRBV19 and TRBJ2-5; the match to TRBD1 covers 8 bases. Germline CDR1 reads LNHDA; CDR2 reads SQIVND (reference sequence). V lost 4 bases to trimming and J lost 5 bases; unmatched junction nucleotides: 9. There are 15 residues in the CDR3. The chain's CDR3 is CASSTPGTGWETQYF. As DNA, the CDR3 is TGTGCCAGTAGTACCCCCGGGACAGGATGGGAGACCCAGTACTTC.

The chain joins TRBV15 to TRBJ2-2; 10 nucleotides align to TRBD2. This CDR3 has 19 amino acids. Germline loops: CDR1 LNHNV, CDR2 YYDKDF (reference sequence). Trimming at V came to 0 bases and at J to 3 bases, leaving 10 bases not matched to a gene. In nucleotides, the CDR3 is TGTGCCACCAGCAGAGATCGGAGCGGGGGGGCCATGGACACCGGGGAGCTGTTTTTT. Amino acids: CATSRDRSGGAMDTGELFF.

This chain connects TRBV27 to TRBJ2-7; TRBD1 matches at 8 bases. Germline CDR1 MNHEY, CDR2 SMNVEV (reference sequence). After removal of 3 bases from V and 5 bases from J, the junction contained 18 bases not matched to a gene. CDR3 length: 18 amino acids. The CDR3 sequence: CASSFNLATLDRAHEQYF. The CDR3 DNA sequence: TGTGCCAGCAGTTTCAACCTAGCAACATTGGACAGGGCCCACGAGCAGTACTTC.

V is TRBV6-1 and J is TRBJ2-3; D gene ambiguous. This CDR3 comprises 14 residues. Germline values: CDR1 MNHNS, CDR2 SASEGT. Trimming left V 2 bases short and J 2 bases short, with 8 bases between. CDR3 nucleotide sequence: TGTGCCAGCAGTGAAATGGGTCCCACAGATACGCAGTATTTT. Encoded protein: CASSEMGPTDTQYF.

The sample holds one count of this clone. This chain uses TRBV11-3 with TRBJ2-1, with TRBD2 identical over 7 bases. Trimming removed 5 bases from V and 6 bases from J; junction bases left unmatched: 10. Germline V CDR1 and CDR2: SGHNT, YENEEA. This CDR3 has 15 amino acids. The CDR3 is CASSPRTTSSNEQFF. CDR3 DNA sequence: TGTGCCAGCAGCCCTCGGACGACTAGCAGCAATGAGCAGTTCTTC.

This clone was seen only a few times. The rearrangement links TRBV6-2 or TRBV6-3 to TRBJ1-1; TRBD1 is a possible D gene (5 bases). This CDR3 contains 13 residues. From germline, CDR1 is MNHEY and CDR2 SVGEGT. The ends were cut back, 4 bases at V and 3 bases at J, with 9 bases in the middle. CDR3 sequence reads: CASSWGVYTEAFF. CDR3 DNA: TGTGCCAGCAGTTGGGGGGTCTACACTGAAGCTTTCTTT.

V and J are TRBV5-1 and TRBJ1-1; D is unresolved. The CDR3 contains 13 residues. Trimming removed 4 bases at V and 1 base at J, with 8 bases between. Germline V lookup: CDR1 SGHRS, CDR2 YFSETQ. In DNA, the CDR3 is TGCGCCAGCAGCAGCAGGAGGAACACTGAAGCTTTCTTT. It yields the protein CASSSRRNTEAFF.

The gene calls are TRBV7-3 and TRBJ2-3; weak D call: TRBD2 (7 bases). The CDR3 sequence is 15 residues long. The germline V gene has CDR1 SGHTA and CDR2 FQGTGA. The ends were cut back, 5 bases at V and 6 bases at J, with 18 bases in the middle. In nucleotides, the CDR3 is TGTGCCAGCAGCCCAACAGGGCGGGGGACGGATACGCAGTATTTT. Amino acids: CASSPTGRGTDTQYF.

The chain joins TRBV4-1 to TRBJ1-3, with D unresolved. There are 15 residues in the CDR3. CDR1 is MGHRA and CDR2 is YSYEKL in the germline V gene. The V end lost 1 base, the J end lost 0 bases, and 7 bases lay between the germline ends. CDR3 DNA: TGCGCCAGCAGCCAAGCCGGGCCCTCTGGAAACACCATATATTTT. It translates to CASSQAGPSGNTIYF.

The chain uses TRBV7-8 and TRBJ1-1, with D possibly TRBD1 on 6 matching bases. CDR3 length: 15 residues. Trimming stripped 8 bases from V and 0 bases from J, with 16 bases between. Germline lookup yields CDR1 SGHVS and CDR2 FQNEAQ. As DNA, the CDR3 is TGTGCCAGCCTAAAGGGGGGACACCTGAACACTGAAGCTTTCTTT. Translation gives CASLKGGHLNTEAFF.

The V and J genes are TRBV27 and TRBJ1-6; 7 nucleotides line up with TRBD1. Germline V gene data show CDR1 as MNHEY and CDR2 as SMNVEV (reference sequence). There are 15 residues in the CDR3. After removal of 2 bases from V and 7 bases from J, the junction contained 5 bases not matched to a gene. The CDR3: CASSLRGQTNSPLHF. The CDR3 nucleotides are TGTGCCAGCAGTTTAAGGGGACAGACCAATTCACCCCTCCACTTT.

The V call is TRBV7-2, the J call TRBJ2-3; TRBD1 agrees at 10 bases. CDR1 is SGHTA and CDR2 is FQGNSA in the germline V gene. The CDR3 runs 15 residues. The V gene end was trimmed by 1 base and the J gene end by 9 bases; junction bases not matched to a gene: 7. CDR3 in amino acids: CASSLGGTGASTQYF. The CDR3, as DNA: TGTGCCAGCAGCTTAGGCGGGACAGGGGCCTCAACGCAGTATTTT.

The chain joins TRBV27 to TRBJ1-6; tentatively, D is TRBD1 (5 bases). Trimming removed 6 bases from V and 10 bases from J, with 25 bases in between. The CDR3 is made up of 17 amino acids. CDR1 MNHEY and CDR2 SMNVEV come from the germline V gene (reference sequence). In nucleotides, the CDR3 is TGTGCCAGCAGGCACCACATGGGGCGGCAGGTCGGGTCACCCCTCCACTTT. Translation: CASRHHMGRQVGSPLHF.

This sequence joins TRBV12-3 or TRBV12-4 and TRBJ2-3; D unresolved. V dropped 4 bases and J dropped 2 bases, with 4 bases sitting between them. This CDR3 contains 12 residues. CDR3 DNA sequence: TGTGCCAGCAGTTCTTTCACAGATACGCAGTATTTT. Protein: CASSSFTDTQYF.

This clone was seen only a few times. The chain carries TRBV10-2 and TRBJ1-2; D is possibly TRBD1 (6 bases). This CDR3 comprises 12 residues. Germline CDR1 is WSHSY and CDR2 is SAAADI. V was cut by 6 bases and J by 11 bases, with 16 bases left in between. The DNA for the CDR3 is TGCGCCAGCAGCTTATTACAGGGCCCGTACACCTTC. It yields the protein CASSLLQGPYTF.

The chain combines TRBV18 with TRBJ1-2; 9 bases are shared with TRBD1. This CDR3 has 12 residues. Per the germline V gene, CDR1 is KGHSH and CDR2 is LQKENI. The J segment lost 10 bases and the V segment lost 6 bases, leaving 6 bases of the junction unmatched. CDR3 in DNA: TGTGCCAGCTCTCCCGGGACAGGGCTCTACACCTTC. Translation gives CASSPGTGLYTF. Full variable domain (missing parts from reference TRBV18 and TRBJ1-2): NAGVMQNPRHLVRRRGQEARLRCSPMKGHSHVYWYRQLPEEGLKFMVYLQKENIIDESGMPKERFSAEFPKEGPSILRIQQVVRGDSAAYFCASSPGTGLYTFGSGTRLTVV.

This chain links TRBV9 with TRBJ1-3; D remains unclear. Per the germline V gene, CDR1 is SGDLS and CDR2 is YYNGEE. The CDR3 has 12 amino acids. V shed 5 bases and J shed 3 bases, with 6 bases lying between them. The CDR3 sequence is CASSPIGNTIYF. The CDR3 DNA is TGTGCCAGCAGTCCTATTGGAAACACCATATATTTT.

V usage is TRBV30 and J usage is TRBJ2-7; possible D gene TRBD2, 5 bases. V was shortened by 2 bases and J by 4 bases, with 12 bases between the two germline ends. CDR1 is GTSNPN, CDR2 SVGIG, per germline (reference sequence). CDR3 length equals 13 residues. The CDR3: CAWSPGRGYEQYF. DNA of the CDR3: TGTGCCTGGAGTCCTGGCCGGGGTTACGAGCAGTACTTC.

CDR3 sequence (DNA): TGCGCCAGCAGTGAGTCGGGGACAGGGGCTTACAATGAGCAGTTCTTC. Protein product: CASSESGTGAYNEQFF. V is TRBV10-1 and J is TRBJ2-1; the match to TRBD1 covers 10 bases. Germline-derived CDR1 and CDR2 are WNHNN and SYGVQD (reference sequence). The J segment lost 4 bases and the V segment lost 0 bases, leaving 3 bases of the junction unmatched. This CDR3 is built from 16 residues.

This sequence joins TRBV4-2 and TRBJ1-4, with a weak D call TRBD1 (6 bases). The CDR3 is made up of 14 amino acids. Germline V gene data show CDR1 as LGHNA and CDR2 as YNFKEQ. Trimming cost V 0 bases and J 6 bases, with 8 bases left between them. The CDR3 coding sequence is TGTGCCAGCAGCCAAGAACAGGGTGATGAAAAACTGTTTTTT. This gives the protein CASSQEQGDEKLFF.

The chain uses TRBV6-5 and TRBJ2-6; D may be TRBD1 (5 bases). V shed 7 bases and J shed 0 bases, with 10 bases lying between them. The CDR3 totals 15 residues. Germline V gene lookup returns CDR1 MNHEY and CDR2 SVGAGI. The CDR3, as DNA: TGTGCCAGCACAACAGGTGGCTCTGGGGCCAACGTCCTGACTTTC. Residues: CASTTGGSGANVLTF.

The chain recombines TRBV29-1 with TRBJ1-4; maybe TRBD1 (6 bases). This CDR3 contains 12 residues. Per germline, CDR1 SQVTM and CDR2 ANQGSEA. Trimming removed 7 bases at V and 3 bases at J, with 9 bases between. The CDR3 nucleotides are TGCAGCGCCGGACAGTCTAATGAAAAACTGTTTTTT. Its protein is CSAGQSNEKLFF.

The V and J genes are TRBV5-6 and TRBJ2-3, with TRBD2 identical over 10 bases. CDR1 and CDR2 from the germline V gene are SGHDT and YYEEEE. CDR3 length: 16 amino acids. V was clipped by 3 bases and J by 2 bases; unmatched bases: 6. CDR3 sequence: CASSSLSGGITDTQYF. CDR3 coding DNA: TGTGCCAGCAGCTCACTTAGCGGGGGGATCACAGATACGCAGTATTTT.

V gene TRBV19 combines with J gene TRBJ2-3; 8 bases map to TRBD1. V was pared by 5 bases and J by 0 bases, with 10 bases of the junction left unmatched. The length of the CDR3 is 17 residues. Germline values: CDR1 LNHDA, CDR2 SQIVND (reference sequence). This CDR3 reads CASSQPGQGLSTDTQYF. The CDR3 DNA reads TGTGCCAGTAGTCAACCTGGACAGGGTTTGAGCACAGATACGCAGTATTTT.

The chain couples TRBV27 to TRBJ1-2; tentatively, D is TRBD1 (6 bases). Trimming took 5 bases from V and 4 from J, leaving 14 bases between them. The CDR3 extends over 14 amino acids. Germline V gene sequence: CDR1 MNHEY, CDR2 SMNVEV (reference sequence). The CDR3 DNA reads TGTGCCAGCAGTCCCAAACAGGGCGCCTATGGCTACACCTTC. Protein sequence: CASSPKQGAYGYTF.

The V and J genes are TRBV7-2 and TRBJ1-6; TRBD1 is a possible D gene (6 bases). Trimming removed 1 base at V and 5 bases at J, with 12 bases between. The CDR3 length is 16 residues. Germline CDR1 reads SGHTA; CDR2 reads FQGNSA. In nucleotides, the CDR3 is TGTGCCAGCAGCTTAGGGCCAGGGGCGAATAATTCACCCCTCCACTTT. Translating gives CASSLGPGANNSPLHF.

The rearrangement uses TRBV6-6 and TRBJ1-1, with a possible D match to TRBD1 (5 bases). Germline loops: CDR1 MNHNY, CDR2 SVGAGI (reference sequence). This CDR3 is built from 13 residues. V was shortened by 7 bases and J by 0 bases, with 9 bases between the two germline ends. CDR3 in amino acids: CASNRGLNTEAFF. The CDR3 region has the DNA TGTGCCAGCAATAGGGGTTTGAACACTGAAGCTTTCTTT.